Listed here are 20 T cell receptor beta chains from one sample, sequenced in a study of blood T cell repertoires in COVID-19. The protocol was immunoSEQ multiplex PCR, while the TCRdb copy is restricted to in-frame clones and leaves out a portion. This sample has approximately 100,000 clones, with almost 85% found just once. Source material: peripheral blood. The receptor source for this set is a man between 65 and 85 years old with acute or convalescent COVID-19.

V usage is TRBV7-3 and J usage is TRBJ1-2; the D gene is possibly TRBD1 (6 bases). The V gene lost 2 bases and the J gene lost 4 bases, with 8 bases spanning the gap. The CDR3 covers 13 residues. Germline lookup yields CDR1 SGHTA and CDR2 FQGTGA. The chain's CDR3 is CASSLSGAYGYTF. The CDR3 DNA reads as TGTGCCAGCAGCTTATCAGGGGCCTATGGCTACACCTTC. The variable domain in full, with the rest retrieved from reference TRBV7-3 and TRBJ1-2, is GAGVSQTPSNKVTEKGKYVELRCDPISGHTALYWYRQSLGQGPEFLIYFQGTGAADDSGLPNDRFFAVRPEGSVSTLKIQRTERGDSAVYLCASSLSGAYGYTFGSGTRLTVV.

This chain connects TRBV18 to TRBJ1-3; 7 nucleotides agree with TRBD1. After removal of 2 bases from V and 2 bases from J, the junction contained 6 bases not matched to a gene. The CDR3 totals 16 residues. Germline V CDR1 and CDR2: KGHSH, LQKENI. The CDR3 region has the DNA TGTGCCAGCTCACCATCGACAGGGTGGACTGGAAACACCATATATTTT. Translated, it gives CASSPSTGWTGNTIYF.

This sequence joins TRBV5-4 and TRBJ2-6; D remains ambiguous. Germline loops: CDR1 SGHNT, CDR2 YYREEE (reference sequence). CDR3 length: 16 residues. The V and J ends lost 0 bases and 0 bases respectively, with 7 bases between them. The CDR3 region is CASSLAFSSGANVLTF. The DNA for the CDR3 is TGTGCCAGCAGCTTGGCCTTCAGCTCTGGGGCCAACGTCCTGACTTTC.

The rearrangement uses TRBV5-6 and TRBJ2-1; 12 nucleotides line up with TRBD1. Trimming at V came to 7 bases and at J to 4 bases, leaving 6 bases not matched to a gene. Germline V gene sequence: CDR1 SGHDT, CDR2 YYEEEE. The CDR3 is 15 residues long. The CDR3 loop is CASRGTGGGYNEQFF. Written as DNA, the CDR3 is TGTGCCAGCCGCGGGACAGGGGGCGGGTACAATGAGCAGTTCTTC.

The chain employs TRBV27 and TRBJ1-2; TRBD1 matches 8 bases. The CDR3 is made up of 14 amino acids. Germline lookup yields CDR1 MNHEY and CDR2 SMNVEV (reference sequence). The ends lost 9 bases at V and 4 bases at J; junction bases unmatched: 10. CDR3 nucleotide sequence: TGTGCCAGTCGAAAACAGGGGGTGGGCTATGGCTACACCTTC. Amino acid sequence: CASRKQGVGYGYTF.

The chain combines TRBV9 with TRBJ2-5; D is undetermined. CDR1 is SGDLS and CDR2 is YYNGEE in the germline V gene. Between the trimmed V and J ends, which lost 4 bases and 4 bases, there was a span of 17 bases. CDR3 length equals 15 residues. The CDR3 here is CASSPNPLGLETQYF. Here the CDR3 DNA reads TGTGCCAGCAGCCCTAATCCGCTAGGTCTAGAGACCCAGTACTTC.

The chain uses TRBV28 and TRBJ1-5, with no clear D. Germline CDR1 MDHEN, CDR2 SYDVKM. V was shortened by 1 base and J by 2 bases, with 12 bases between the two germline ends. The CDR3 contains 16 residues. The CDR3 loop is CASSLLRLEGNQPQHF. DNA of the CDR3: TGTGCCAGCAGTTTATTGCGGCTTGAGGGCAATCAGCCCCAGCATTTT.

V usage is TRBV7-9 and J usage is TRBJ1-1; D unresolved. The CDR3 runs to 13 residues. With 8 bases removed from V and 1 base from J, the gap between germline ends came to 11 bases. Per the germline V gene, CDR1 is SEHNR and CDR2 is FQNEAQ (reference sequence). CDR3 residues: CASGRTANTEAFF. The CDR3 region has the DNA TGTGCCAGCGGTAGGACTGCGAACACTGAAGCTTTCTTT. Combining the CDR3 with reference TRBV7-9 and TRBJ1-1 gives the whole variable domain DTGVSQNPRHKITKRGQNVTFRCDPISEHNRLYWYRQTLGQGPEFLTYFQNEAQLEKSRLLSDRFSAERPKGSFSTLEIQRTEQGDSAMYLCASGRTANTEAFFGQGTRLTVV.

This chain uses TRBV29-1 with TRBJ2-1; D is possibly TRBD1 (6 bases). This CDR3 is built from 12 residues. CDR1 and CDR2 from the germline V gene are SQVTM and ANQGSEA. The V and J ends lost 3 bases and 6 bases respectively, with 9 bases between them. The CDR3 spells CSVDWGLNEQFF. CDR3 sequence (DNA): TGCAGCGTTGATTGGGGGCTCAATGAGCAGTTCTTC.

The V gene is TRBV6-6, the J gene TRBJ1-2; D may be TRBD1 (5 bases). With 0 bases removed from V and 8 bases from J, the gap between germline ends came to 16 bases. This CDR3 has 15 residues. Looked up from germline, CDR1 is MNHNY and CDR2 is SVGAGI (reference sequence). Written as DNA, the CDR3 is TGTGCCAGCAGTTACTCCGGGGGAGCGGTAAACGGCTACACCTTC. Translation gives CASSYSGGAVNGYTF.

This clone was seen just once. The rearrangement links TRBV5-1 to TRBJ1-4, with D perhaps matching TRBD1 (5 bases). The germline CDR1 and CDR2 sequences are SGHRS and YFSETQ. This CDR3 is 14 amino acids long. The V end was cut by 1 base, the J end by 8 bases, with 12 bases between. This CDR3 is CASSLRAGREKLFF. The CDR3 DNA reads TGCGCCAGCAGCTTGAGGGCAGGGCGGGAAAAACTGTTTTTT.

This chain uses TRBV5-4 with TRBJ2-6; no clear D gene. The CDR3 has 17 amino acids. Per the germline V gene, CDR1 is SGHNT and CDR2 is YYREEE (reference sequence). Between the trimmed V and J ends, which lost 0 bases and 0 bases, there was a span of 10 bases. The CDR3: CASSLVQSSSGANVLTF. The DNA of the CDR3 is TGTGCCAGCAGCTTGGTACAGAGCAGCTCTGGGGCCAACGTCCTGACTTTC. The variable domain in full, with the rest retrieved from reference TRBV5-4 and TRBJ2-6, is ETGVTQSPTHLIKTRGQQVTLRCSSQSGHNTVSWYQQALGQGPQFIFQYYREEENGRGNFPPRFSGLQFPNYSSELNVNALELDDSALYLCASSLVQSSSGANVLTFGAGSRLTVL.

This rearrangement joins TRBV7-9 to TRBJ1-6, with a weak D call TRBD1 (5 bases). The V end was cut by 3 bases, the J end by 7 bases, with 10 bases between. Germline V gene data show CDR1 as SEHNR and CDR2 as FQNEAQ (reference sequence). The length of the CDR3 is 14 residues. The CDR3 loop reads CASSFDSRNSPLHF. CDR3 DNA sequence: TGTGCCAGCAGCTTCGACAGTCGGAATTCACCCCTCCACTTT.

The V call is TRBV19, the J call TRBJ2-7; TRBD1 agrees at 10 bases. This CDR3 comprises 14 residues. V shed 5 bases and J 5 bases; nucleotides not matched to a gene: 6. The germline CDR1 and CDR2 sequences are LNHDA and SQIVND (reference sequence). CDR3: CASSPGQGIHEQYF. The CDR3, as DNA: TGTGCCAGTAGTCCGGGACAGGGGATTCACGAGCAGTACTTC.

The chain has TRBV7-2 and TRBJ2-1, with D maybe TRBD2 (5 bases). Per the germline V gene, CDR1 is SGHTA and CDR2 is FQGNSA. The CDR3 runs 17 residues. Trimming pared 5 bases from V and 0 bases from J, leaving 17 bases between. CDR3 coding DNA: TGTGCCAGCAGCCGGGAATCCGGGGTCAGCTCCTACAATGAGCAGTTCTTC. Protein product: CASSRESGVSSYNEQFF.

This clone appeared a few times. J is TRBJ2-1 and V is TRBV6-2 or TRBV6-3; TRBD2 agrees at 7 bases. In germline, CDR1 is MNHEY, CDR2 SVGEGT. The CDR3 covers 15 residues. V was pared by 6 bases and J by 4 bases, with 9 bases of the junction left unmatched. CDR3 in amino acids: CASSPPSGSYNEQFF. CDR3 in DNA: TGTGCCAGCAGCCCTCCTAGCGGATCTTACAATGAGCAGTTCTTC.

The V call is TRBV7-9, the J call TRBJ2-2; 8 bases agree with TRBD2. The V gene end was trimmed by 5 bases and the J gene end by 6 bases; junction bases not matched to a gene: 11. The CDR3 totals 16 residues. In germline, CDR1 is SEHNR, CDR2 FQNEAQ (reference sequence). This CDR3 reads CASSPTGTRSSGELFF. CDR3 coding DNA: TGTGCCAGCAGCCCGACCGGGACTAGAAGTTCCGGGGAGCTGTTTTTT.

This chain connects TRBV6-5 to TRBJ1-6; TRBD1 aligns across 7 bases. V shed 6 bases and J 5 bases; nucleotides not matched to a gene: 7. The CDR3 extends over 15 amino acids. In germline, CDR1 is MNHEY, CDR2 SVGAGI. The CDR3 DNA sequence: TGTGCCAGCAGCCAGGGGGATGCACATAATTCACCCCTCCACTTT. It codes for CASSQGDAHNSPLHF.

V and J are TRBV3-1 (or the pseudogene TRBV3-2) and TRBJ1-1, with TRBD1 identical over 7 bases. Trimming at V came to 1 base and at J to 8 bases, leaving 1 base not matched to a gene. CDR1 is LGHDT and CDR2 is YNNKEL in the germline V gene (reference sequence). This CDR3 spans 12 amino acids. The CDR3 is CASSQGQGEAFF. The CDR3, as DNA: TGTGCCAGCAGCCAAGGACAGGGAGAAGCTTTCTTT.

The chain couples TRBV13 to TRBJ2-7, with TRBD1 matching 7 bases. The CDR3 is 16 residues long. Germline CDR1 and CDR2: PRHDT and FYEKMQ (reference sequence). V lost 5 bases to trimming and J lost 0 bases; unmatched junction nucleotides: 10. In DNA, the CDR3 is TGTGCCAGCAGCCCTAGGGGACAGACTAACTCCTACGAGCAGTACTTC. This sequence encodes CASSPRGQTNSYEQYF.